Below, 17 T cell receptor beta chains from the same sample are listed, as sequenced in a study of low-dose radiotherapy and immunotherapy resistance in tumors. First-strand cDNA relied on TRAV- and TRBV-specific primers spanning alpha and beta chains. Amplification, which lasted approximately 19 PCR cycles, used a constant-region primer and V-primer adapter to amplify TCRs. TCRdb redid the calling of the reads with MiXCR, one entry per CDR3 protein. The sample includes about 91,000 distinct CDR3 sequences, under 25% of them seen just once. Indicated time point: after trial treatment. Treatment noted: LDRT plus nivolumab, ipilimumab, low-dose cyclophosphamide and aspirin (RACIN trial). This specimen was PBMCs, taken after low-dose radiotherapy plus immunotherapy. The origin of the receptors is a female donor with ovarian cancer.

The rearrangement links TRBV5-8 to TRBJ2-2; 11 bases are shared with TRBD2. Trimming removed 0 bases from V and 6 bases from J; junction bases left unmatched: 10. Germline lookup yields CDR1 SGHTS and CDR2 YDEGEE. CDR3 size: 18 residues. The CDR3 spells CASSLGLAGGPFAGELFF. The CDR3 DNA reads as TGTGCCAGCAGCTTGGGGCTAGCGGGAGGACCCTTCGCCGGGGAGCTGTTTTTT. Variable domain in full (rest from reference TRBV5-8 and TRBJ2-2): EAGVTQSPTHLIKTRGQQATLRCSPISGHTSVYWYQQALGLGLQFLLWYDEGEERNRGNFPPRFSGRQFPNYSSELNVNALELEDSALYLCASSLGLAGGPFAGELFFGEGSRLTVL.

This clonotype has ten or more counts. CDR3 loop: CASSRGAGYEQYF. In nucleotides, the CDR3 is TGTGCCAGCAGCCGTGGGGCCGGGTACGAGCAGTACTTC. The chain carries TRBV6-6 and TRBJ2-7, with a tentative D call TRBD1 (5 bases). This CDR3 comprises 13 residues. The germline gives CDR1 MNHNY, CDR2 SVGAGI (reference sequence). V was trimmed by 6 bases and J by 4 bases, leaving 13 bases between them.

This clonotype occurred a few times. This rearrangement joins TRBV12-3 or TRBV12-4 to TRBJ2-2, with D perhaps matching TRBD2 (6 bases). The CDR3 spans 21 residues. The V end was cut by 2 bases, the J end by 1 base, with 26 bases between. CDR3 region: CASSLIPAGPNQVGNTGELFF. CDR3 nucleotide sequence: TGTGCCAGCAGTTTAATTCCGGCGGGGCCGAACCAAGTGGGGAACACCGGGGAGCTGTTTTTT.

This rearrangement joins TRBV28 to TRBJ1-1; D might be TRBD1 (6 bases). V lost 4 bases, J lost 1 base, and 19 bases lay in between. This CDR3 has 17 amino acids. Germline V gives CDR1 MDHEN, CDR2 SYDVKM. CDR3 coding DNA: TGTGCCAGCAGTTCCGAGCAGGGGCCCTACCGGAACACTGAAGCTTTCTTT. Translating it yields CASSSEQGPYRNTEAFF.

There are many counts of this clonotype. The gene calls are TRBV12-3 or TRBV12-4 and TRBJ2-2; 14 nucleotides line up with TRBD2. CDR3 length: 18 residues. Germline trimming cut 6 bases from V and 7 bases from J; bases unmatched to any gene: 13. CDR3 residues: CASSRGLAGGSRDGELFF. In nucleotides, the CDR3 is TGTGCCAGCAGCCGAGGACTAGCGGGGGGCTCACGAGACGGGGAGCTGTTTTTT.

The V gene is TRBV12-3 or TRBV12-4, the J gene TRBJ2-1; 7 nucleotides line up with TRBD2. J lost 4 bases, V lost 1 base, and 4 bases had no gene match. The CDR3 runs to 15 residues. The chain's CDR3 is CASSLGSGTYNEQFF. CDR3 coding DNA: TGTGCCAGCAGTTTAGGGAGCGGGACTTACAATGAGCAGTTCTTC.

This clonotype was seen ten or more times. The V call is TRBV2, the J call TRBJ2-3; unclear D gene. This CDR3 has 13 amino acids. The germline V gene encodes CDR1 SNHLY and CDR2 FYNNEI. V was pared by 4 bases and J by 6 bases, with 11 bases between. As DNA, the CDR3 is TGTGCCAGCAGTGCGGTAGGGTGGGATACGCAGTATTTT. Translation gives CASSAVGWDTQYF.

In this sample, this clonotype turned up many times. The chain joins TRBV12-3 or TRBV12-4 to TRBJ2-4, with 7 bases fitting TRBD1. Germline trimming cut 1 base from V and 4 bases from J; bases unmatched to any gene: 10. The CDR3 runs to 17 residues. In DNA form, the CDR3 reads TGTGCCAGCAGTTTAGTATCGGGTAGGGGGCTTAAAAACATTCAGTACTTC. It codes for CASSLVSGRGLKNIQYF.

V usage is TRBV2 and J usage is TRBJ2-7, with TRBD1 matching 7 bases. This CDR3 is built from 14 residues. Germline-derived CDR1 and CDR2 are SNHLY and FYNNEI. The V gene end was trimmed by 7 bases and the J gene end by 0 bases; junction bases not matched to a gene: 6. In nucleotides, the CDR3 is TGTGCCAGCATCCAAGGGGGCAGCTCCTACGAGCAGTACTTC. Its translation is CASIQGGSSYEQYF.

Concerning this clonotype itself: A far larger clone is one nucleotide away, so this likely arose from a read error. This sequence joins TRBV11-2 and TRBJ2-1; 12 bases match TRBD2. Germline CDR1 reads SGHAT; CDR2 reads FQNNGV. The CDR3 sequence is 15 residues long. CDR3 protein: CASSASSGGANEQSF. The CDR3 coding sequence is TGCGCCAGCAGCGCATCTAGCGGGGGGGCCAACGAGCAGTCCTTC.

The chain joins TRBV11-2 to TRBJ2-1; 7 bases agree with TRBD1. The V and J ends lost 6 bases and 7 bases, in that order; junction bases with no gene match: 3. Germline CDR1 SGHAT, CDR2 FQNNGV. This CDR3 contains 12 residues. The CDR3 DNA is TGTGCCAGCAGTCAGGGGGAAAATGAGCAGTTCTTC. It specifies CASSQGENEQFF.

This clonotype was detected many times. The chain carries TRBV12-5 and TRBJ2-7; 8 nucleotides line up with TRBD1. Germline assignment: CDR1 LGHNT and CDR2 FRNRAP. The V and J ends lost 0 bases and 4 bases, in that order; junction bases with no gene match: 8. This CDR3 has 16 residues. The CDR3 nucleotides are TGTGCTAGTGGTTTGGTATTCGGACAGGGCTCTTACGAGCAGTACTTC. Encoded protein: CASGLVFGQGSYEQYF.

The chain joins TRBV14 to TRBJ2-7; possible D gene TRBD2, 6 bases. The V end was cut by 4 bases, the J end by 0 bases, with 13 bases between. CDR3 size: 15 residues. Germline V gene sequence: CDR1 SGHDN, CDR2 FVKESK. CDR3 in DNA: TGTGCCAGCAGCCGAGGACTAACCTACTCCTACGAGCAGTACTTC. This gives the protein CASSRGLTYSYEQYF.

This clonotype occurred many times. This sequence joins TRBV9 and TRBJ2-6; no clear D. Germline V lookup: CDR1 SGDLS, CDR2 YYNGEE. V was cut by 6 bases and J by 0 bases, with 4 bases left in between. CDR3 size: 13 residues. CDR3 coding DNA: TGTGCCAGCACCCGCTCTGGGGCCAACGTCCTGACTTTC. Translation gives CASTRSGANVLTF.

This clonotype has ten or more counts. This chain links TRBV6-2 or TRBV6-3 with TRBJ2-7; 9 bases align to TRBD2. The CDR3 has 16 amino acids. V was pared by 5 bases and J by 4 bases, with 12 bases of the junction left unmatched. CDR1 is MNHEY, CDR2 SVGEGT, per germline. Here the CDR3 DNA reads TGTGCCAGCAGTACCCTCCCGGCGGGAGGGGCGTACGAGCAGTACTTC. Amino acid sequence: CASSTLPAGGAYEQYF.

This clonotype was found many times. The J gene is TRBJ2-1, the V gene TRBV19; D gene uncertain. The CDR3 extends over 18 amino acids. Germline CDR1 LNHDA, CDR2 SQIVND (reference sequence). Trimming shortened V by 0 bases and J by 0 bases, and 15 bases separated the two germline ends. Here the CDR3 DNA reads TGTGCCAGTAGTATAGATCTTGGCCATCCCCTCTCCTACAATGAGCAGTTCTTC. Protein: CASSIDLGHPLSYNEQFF.

On this clonotype: A read error likely explains this, since a far larger clone differs by one base. V gene TRBV6-5 combines with J gene TRBJ2-1; possible D gene TRBD2, 6 bases. V was trimmed by 8 bases and J by 10 bases, leaving 18 bases between them. This CDR3 region has 13 residues. Per germline, CDR1 MNHEY and CDR2 SVGAGI. CDR3 region: CASGRTAPYEQFF. CDR3 nucleotides: TGTGCCAGCGGGAGGACGGCACCCTACGAGCAGTTCTTC.